Following are 10 T cell receptor beta chains from one sample sequenced in a study of cytomegalovirus exposure and HLA in healthy donors. The PCR contained 60 Vbeta and 13 Jbeta primers. Profiled with immunoSEQ multiplex PCR; TCRdb holds only in-frame clones, not every one. This sample contains tens of thousands of clones. Sequenced: PBMCs. The receptors shown here come from a female donor in good health and CMV-seropositive.

This chain connects TRBV28 to TRBJ1-2; D is unclear. V was cut by 0 bases and J by 8 bases, with 7 bases left in between. CDR1 and CDR2 from the germline V gene are MDHEN and SYDVKM. This CDR3 contains 12 residues. The CDR3 DNA is TGTGCCAGCAGTTTATGGGCGGGAGGCTACACCTTC. Encoded protein: CASSLWAGGYTF.

V gene TRBV5-1 combines with J gene TRBJ2-3, with 7 bases matching TRBD2. Looked up from germline, CDR1 is SGHRS and CDR2 is YFSETQ. V lost 0 bases, J lost 3 bases, and 4 bases stayed unmatched. The CDR3 is made up of 15 amino acids. The CDR3 is CASSLAQGGTDTQYF. DNA of the CDR3: TGCGCCAGCAGCTTGGCGCAGGGAGGGACAGATACGCAGTATTTT.

V usage is TRBV27 and J usage is TRBJ2-1; 7 nucleotides agree with TRBD2. V was clipped by 9 bases and J by 6 bases; unmatched bases: 8. CDR3 size: 13 residues. Germline values: CDR1 MNHEY, CDR2 SMNVEV (reference sequence). DNA of the CDR3: TGTGCCAGTGTGGCTAGCGGTAGCAATGAGCAGTTCTTC. Protein sequence: CASVASGSNEQFF.

The V gene is TRBV4-3, the J gene TRBJ2-7; possibly TRBD2 for D (6 bases). CDR3 length: 16 amino acids. Germline assignment: CDR1 LGHNA and CDR2 YSLEER. The V end was cut by 0 bases, the J end by 3 bases, with 15 bases between. CDR3 DNA sequence: TGCGCCAGCAGCCAAGATCTCCGGGGGAGTCGCTACGAGCAGTACTTC. As protein: CASSQDLRGSRYEQYF.

This rearrangement joins TRBV6-5 to TRBJ2-5; the D gene is possibly TRBD2 (6 bases). This CDR3 has 13 residues. V gave up 6 bases and J gave up 8 bases, with 16 bases separating them. Germline V gene lookup returns CDR1 MNHEY and CDR2 SVGAGI. For the CDR3, the DNA is TGTGCCAGCAGCGCGATTCCCGGGAGAACCCAGTACTTC. Translation gives CASSAIPGRTQYF.

This chain joins TRBV29-1 and TRBJ2-5; possible D gene TRBD2, 6 bases. Germline CDR1 and CDR2: SQVTM and ANQGSEA. V gave up 4 bases and J gave up 2 bases, with 8 bases separating them. The length of the CDR3 is 12 residues. The CDR3 DNA follows: TGCAGCGTTGGGAGGGAACAAGAGACCCAGTACTTC. Translating gives CSVGREQETQYF.

The chain is built from TRBV5-1 and TRBJ1-2; 8 nucleotides agree with TRBD1. Germline CDR1 and CDR2: SGHRS and YFSETQ. CDR3 length: 14 amino acids. The V and J ends lost 3 bases and 6 bases, in that order; junction bases with no gene match: 7. CDR3 bases: TGCGCCAGCAGCTCTGACAGGGGATGGGATGGCTACACCTTC. It is translated as CASSSDRGWDGYTF.

This chain joins TRBV6-5 and TRBJ2-7, with D possibly matching TRBD1 (5 bases). CDR3 size: 13 residues. Germline V gene sequence: CDR1 MNHEY, CDR2 SVGAGI. V lost 6 bases and J 2 bases, leaving 11 bases between the germline ends. The CDR3 DNA is TGTGCCAGCAGCAAAGTAGGGGCCTACGAGCAGTACTTC. This codes for CASSKVGAYEQYF.

The rearrangement joins TRBV6-5 to TRBJ2-3, with a possible D match to TRBD2 (5 bases). The germline V gene encodes CDR1 MNHEY and CDR2 SVGAGI. CDR3 length equals 12 residues. V was clipped by 6 bases and J by 9 bases, with 13 bases between them. The CDR3 sequence: CASSRSGYTQYF. The DNA of the CDR3 is TGTGCCAGCAGCAGAAGCGGATACACGCAGTATTTT.

The chain combines TRBV7-2 with TRBJ2-3; 12 positions match TRBD2. Germline CDR1 SGHTA, CDR2 FQGNSA. J was trimmed by 2 bases and V by 1 base; bases with no gene match: 4. This CDR3 has 17 residues. The CDR3 coding sequence is TGTGCCAGCAGCTTAGTTCTAGCGGGGGGGTTCACAGATACGCAGTATTTT. Amino acid sequence: CASSLVLAGGFTDTQYF.